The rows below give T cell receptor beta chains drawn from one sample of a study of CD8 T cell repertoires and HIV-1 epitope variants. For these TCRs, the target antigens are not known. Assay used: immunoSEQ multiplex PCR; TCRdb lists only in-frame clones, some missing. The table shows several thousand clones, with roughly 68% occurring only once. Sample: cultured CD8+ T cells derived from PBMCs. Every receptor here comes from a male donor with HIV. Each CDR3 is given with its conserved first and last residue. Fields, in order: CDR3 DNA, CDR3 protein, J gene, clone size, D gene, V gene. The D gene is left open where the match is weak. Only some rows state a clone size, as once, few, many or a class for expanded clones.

TGTGCCAGCAGCTTAGTCAACCGAAACAATGAGCAGTTCTTC | CASSLVNRNNEQFF | TRBJ2-1 | once | . | TRBV7-8
TGTGCCAGCAGCGTTGGTTCCTATAATTCACCCCTCCACTTT | CASSVGSYNSPLHF | TRBJ1-6 | . | . | TRBV9
TGTGCCAGCAGCAGGGACGGGAACACTGAAGCTTTCTTT | CASSRDGNTEAFF | TRBJ1-1 | . | . | TRBV28
TGTGCCAGCAGTTACGGACGGTTGTCCTACGAGCAGTACTTC | CASSYGRLSYEQYF | TRBJ2-7 | . | . | TRBV28
TGTGCCAGCAGTGACTCAGGGGACAGGGGAGCTAGTGGCTACACCTTC | CASSDSGDRGASGYTF | TRBJ1-2 | . | TRBD1 | TRBV6-4
TGTGCCAGCAGCTTAGGCCCTTATGGCTACACCTTC | CASSLGPYGYTF | TRBJ1-2 | . | . | TRBV7-9
TGTGCCAGCAGCTCGCCCCCTTATGAAAAACTGTTTTTT | CASSSPPYEKLFF | TRBJ1-4 | once | . | TRBV5-4
TGTGCCAGCAGCTTGGGGACAGACTACGAGCAGTACTTC | CASSLGTDYEQYF | TRBJ2-7 | . | . | TRBV5-6
TGTGCCAGCAGCTTGTCATACAATGAGCAGTTCTTC | CASSLSYNEQFF | TRBJ2-1 | few | . | TRBV5-6
TGCGCCAGCAGCCATGCGGGGGGACGTTACTCCTACGAGCAGTACTTC | CASSHAGGRYSYEQYF | TRBJ2-7 | . | TRBD2 | TRBV4-3
TGTGCCAGCAGCCACTTTTGGGACACTGAAGCTTTCTTT | CASSHFWDTEAFF | TRBJ1-1 | . | . | TRBV7-9